This T cell receptor beta chain was identified during a study of shared T cell receptors in the human thymus. Profiling relied on immunoSEQ multiplex PCR, and the TCRdb table lists in-frame clones only, not all of them. This table has roughly 550,000 clones, about four fifths appearing once. The CDR3 has 15 amino acids. J was trimmed by 8 bases and V by 2 bases; bases with no gene match: 5. Germline-derived CDR1 and CDR2 are SGHNT and YENEEA. The sample was also linked to a second study, of human thymus T cells. That publication notes: Those donating were healthy Finnish infants in corrective surgery for congenital heart defects. Repertoires from thymus and blood appeared to show biased V and J gene usage. Related research described strongly overlapping thymic repertoires in unrelated people.

The chain uses TRBV11-3 and TRBJ2-1; 11 bases match TRBD2. The sample consisted of thymocytes. The TCR comes from a boy under three years old with a congenital heart defect. The CDR3 coding sequence is TGTGCCAGCAGCTTACGGCTAGCGGGAGGTGATGAGCAGTTCTTC. Translation gives CASSLRLAGGDEQFF. The full variable domain, completed using reference TRBV11-3 and TRBJ2-1, is EAGVVQSPRYKIIEKKQPVAFWCNPISGHNTLYWYLQNLGQGPELLIRYENEEAVDDSQLPKDRFSAERLKGVDSTLKIQPAELGDSAVYLCASSLRLAGGDEQFFGPGTRLTVL.